The clone carrying this T cell receptor beta chain has a handful of counts. The record originates from a study of beta chain features in type 1 diabetes. Expressed TCRB transcripts got sequenced, as all isolated RNA was reverse transcribed. Repertoires were generated with immunoSEQ multiplex PCR, while TCRdb's copy carries only in-frame clones and drops some. The sample carries roughly 400,000 clones, about 15% recorded once. There are 12 residues in the CDR3. Trimming took off 11 bases at V and 2 bases at J, with 12 bases between the two ends. Germline CDR1 is MDHEN and CDR2 is SYDVKM. Sequences were obtained from naive CD4+ T cells from blood. V and J are TRBV28 and TRBJ1-2; no firm D call. This receptor was identified in a woman aged 18 to 35 in good health. CDR3 in amino acids: CACVTENYGYTF. DNA of the CDR3: TGTGCCTGCGTAACGGAGAACTATGGCTACACCTTC.